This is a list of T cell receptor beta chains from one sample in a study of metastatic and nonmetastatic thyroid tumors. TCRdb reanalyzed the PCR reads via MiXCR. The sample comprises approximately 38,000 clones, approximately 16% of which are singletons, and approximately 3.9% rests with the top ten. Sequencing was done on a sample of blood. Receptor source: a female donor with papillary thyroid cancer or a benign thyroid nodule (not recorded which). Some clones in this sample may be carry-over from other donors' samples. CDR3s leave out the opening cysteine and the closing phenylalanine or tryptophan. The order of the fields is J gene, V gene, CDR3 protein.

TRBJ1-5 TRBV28 ASISQGHPQH
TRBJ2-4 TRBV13 ASSRGTPKNIQY
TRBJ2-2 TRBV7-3 ASSRTSGRTRNTGELF
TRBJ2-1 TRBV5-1 ASSAWTSGAYNEQF
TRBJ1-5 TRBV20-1 SAAPLVYSNQPQH
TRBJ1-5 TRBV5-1 ASSPGTGGLLSQPQH
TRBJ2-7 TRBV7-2 ASSQVGYEQY
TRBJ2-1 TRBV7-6 ASSHRGTEQF
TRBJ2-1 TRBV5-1 ASYLGGVYNEQF
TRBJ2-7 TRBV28 ASSYEQY
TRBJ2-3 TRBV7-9 ASSLEGKQY
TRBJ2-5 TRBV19 ASLGTIGGKTQY
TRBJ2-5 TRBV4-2 ASSQDLGFGETQY
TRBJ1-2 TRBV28 ASNERGPLVNYGYT
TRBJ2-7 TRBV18 ASSPSALPYEQY
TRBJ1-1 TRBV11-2 ASSTPGQRSNTEAF
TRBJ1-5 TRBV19 ASALGGTGYQPQH
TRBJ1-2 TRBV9 ASSAHRDRNNYGYT
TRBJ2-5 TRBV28 ASTSPGAGKETQY
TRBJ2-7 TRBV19 ASSINDGPYEQY
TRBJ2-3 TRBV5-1 ASSLWHDTDTQY
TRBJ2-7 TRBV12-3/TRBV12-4 ASTTRGREKYEQY
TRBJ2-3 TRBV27 ASRDRVGRGGRADTQY
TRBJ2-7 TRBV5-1 ASSLAEVGPYEQY